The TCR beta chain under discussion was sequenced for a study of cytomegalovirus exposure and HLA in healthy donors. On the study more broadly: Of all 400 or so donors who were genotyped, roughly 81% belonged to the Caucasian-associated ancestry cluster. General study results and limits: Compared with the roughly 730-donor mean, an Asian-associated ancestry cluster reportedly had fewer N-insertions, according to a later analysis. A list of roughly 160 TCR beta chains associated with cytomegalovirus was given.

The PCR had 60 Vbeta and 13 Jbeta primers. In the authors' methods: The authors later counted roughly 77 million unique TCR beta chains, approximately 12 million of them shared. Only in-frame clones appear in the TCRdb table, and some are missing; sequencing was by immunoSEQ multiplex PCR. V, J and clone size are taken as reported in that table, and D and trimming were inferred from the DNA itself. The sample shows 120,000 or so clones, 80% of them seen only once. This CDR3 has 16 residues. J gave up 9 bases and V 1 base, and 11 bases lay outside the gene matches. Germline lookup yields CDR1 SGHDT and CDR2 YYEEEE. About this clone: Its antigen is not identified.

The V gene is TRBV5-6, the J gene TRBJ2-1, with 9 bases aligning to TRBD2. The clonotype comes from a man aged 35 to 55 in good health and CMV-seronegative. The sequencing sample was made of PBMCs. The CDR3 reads CASSLTVASGEGEQFF. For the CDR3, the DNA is TGTGCCAGCAGCTTGACGGTGGCTAGCGGGGAGGGTGAGCAGTTCTTC.